This entry lists 25 T cell receptor beta chains sequenced from one sample in a study of CD8+ T cells in alopecia areata. cDNA serving as the sequencing template came from extracted, reverse transcribed RNA. Sequencing was performed with immunoSEQ multiplex PCR; in TCRdb, only in-frame clones are kept and a portion is missing. This table holds some 240,000 clones, about 53% found once. The sequencing used CD4+ T cells sorted from blood, collected at week 0. The receptors were gathered from a human donor with alopecia areata.

This clone was found a few times. The chain recombines TRBV28 with TRBJ2-3; perhaps D is TRBD1 or TRBD2 (5 bases each). This CDR3 contains 15 residues. Germline V gene sequence: CDR1 MDHEN, CDR2 SYDVKM. V lost 3 bases to trimming and J lost 4 bases, with 14 bases between them. The DNA for the CDR3 is TGTGCCAGCAGTTTTAGGACGGGACGAGCAGATACGCAGTATTTT. As protein: CASSFRTGRADTQYF.

The rearrangement links TRBV9 to TRBJ2-2; 7 bases map to TRBD1. This CDR3 is built from 14 residues. V lost 8 bases, J lost 4 bases, and 8 bases stayed unmatched. From germline, CDR1 is SGDLS and CDR2 YYNGEE. CDR3 sequence: CASRRDSSTGELFF. In DNA, the CDR3 is TGTGCCAGTCGTAGGGACAGCTCCACCGGGGAGCTGTTTTTT.

This clone was seen a handful of times. V gene TRBV5-1 combines with J gene TRBJ2-7; 10 bases are shared with TRBD1. V was clipped by 3 bases and J by 4 bases; unmatched bases: 7. CDR3 length: 15 amino acids. The germline gives CDR1 SGHRS, CDR2 YFSETQ. CDR3 sequence reads: CASSSGQGSFYEQYF. The CDR3 coding sequence is TGCGCCAGCAGCTCGGGACAGGGGAGTTTTTACGAGCAGTACTTC.

The rearrangement uses TRBV29-1 and TRBJ1-2; D may be TRBD1 (5 bases). The CDR3 length is 12 residues. Germline CDR1 reads SQVTM; CDR2 reads ANQGSEA. Trimming pared 7 bases from V and 2 bases from J, leaving 11 bases between. This chain's CDR3 is CSGDSGNYGYTF. For the CDR3, the DNA is TGCAGCGGGGATTCAGGGAACTATGGCTACACCTTC.

The rearrangement joins TRBV29-1 to TRBJ1-2; D perhaps matches TRBD1 (5 bases). The germline gives CDR1 SQVTM, CDR2 ANQGSEA. With 6 bases removed from V and 4 bases from J, the gap between germline ends came to 18 bases. There are 14 residues in the CDR3. The chain's CDR3 is CSVAPLTASYGYTF. The CDR3 nucleotides are TGCAGCGTCGCACCCCTGACAGCCAGCTATGGCTACACCTTC.

The genes are TRBV30 and TRBJ2-1; 12 bases agree with TRBD2. Trimming cost V 2 bases and J 6 bases; bases outside gene matches: 2. In germline, CDR1 is GTSNPN, CDR2 SVGIG (reference sequence). There are 14 residues in the CDR3. The CDR3 DNA follows: TGTGCCTGGAGTCGGACTAGCGGGGCCAATGAGCAGTTCTTC. Translating gives CAWSRTSGANEQFF.

This clone came up a few times. The V and J genes are TRBV6-6 and TRBJ1-2, with a tentative D call TRBD1 (5 bases). There are 12 residues in the CDR3. V was pared by 10 bases and J by 3 bases, with 12 bases between. Per germline, CDR1 MNHNY and CDR2 SVGAGI (reference sequence). The CDR3 loop is CATAPGDYGYTF. The CDR3 coding sequence is TGTGCCACCGCCCCGGGGGACTATGGCTACACCTTC.

The DNA for the CDR3 is TGTGCCAGCAGTCCGGGACCCCTAAAGAGCGAGCAGTACTTC. It specifies CASSPGPLKSEQYF. J is TRBJ2-7 and V is TRBV6-6; D is perhaps TRBD1 or TRBD2 (5 bases each). Between the trimmed V and J ends, which lost 5 bases and 6 bases, there was a span of 17 bases. This CDR3 spans 14 amino acids. Looked up from germline, CDR1 is MNHNY and CDR2 is SVGAGI (reference sequence).

The chain links TRBV6-1 to TRBJ1-6; 7 bases map to TRBD1. Germline V gene lookup returns CDR1 MNHNS and CDR2 SASEGT. The CDR3 spans 12 residues. After removal of 5 bases from V and 10 bases from J, the junction contained 2 bases not matched to a gene. This CDR3 is CASSRQGSPLHF. DNA for the CDR3: TGTGCCAGCAGTAGACAGGGATCACCCCTCCACTTT.

This chain links TRBV30 with TRBJ2-3, with 7 bases matching TRBD2. V lost 1 base and J lost 3; bases outside the gene matches: 7. This CDR3 comprises 15 residues. Germline V CDR1 and CDR2: GTSNPN, SVGIG (reference sequence). The CDR3 DNA is TGTGCCTGGAGTGGTTGGCCTAGCGGAACAGATACGCAGTATTTT. Protein: CAWSGWPSGTDTQYF. Looking up the rest from reference TRBV30 and TRBJ2-3 gives the full variable domain: SQTIHQWPATLVQPVGSPLSLECTVEGTSNPNLYWYRQAAGRGLQLLFYSVGIGQISSEVPQNLSASRPQDRQFILSSKKLLLSDSGFYLCAWSGWPSGTDTQYFGPGTRLTVL.

CDR3 sequence reads: CASSEGLAGEEQYF. CDR3 nucleotide sequence: TGTGCCAGCAGTGAAGGGCTAGCGGGAGAGGAGCAGTACTTC. This chain connects TRBV6-1 to TRBJ2-7; 10 bases are a match to TRBD2. There are 14 residues in the CDR3. J gave up 7 bases and V 1 base, and 4 bases lay outside the gene matches. Germline V lookup: CDR1 MNHNS, CDR2 SASEGT.

The table lists this clone with many counts. The J gene is TRBJ2-3, the V gene TRBV7-9; TRBD1 is a possible D gene (5 bases). This CDR3 region has 15 residues. In germline, CDR1 is SEHNR, CDR2 FQNEAQ (reference sequence). V gave up 3 bases and J gave up 0 bases, with 10 bases separating them. The CDR3 nucleotides read TGTGCCAGCAGCTTGGCAGGGCCAAGCACAGATACGCAGTATTTT. Translated, it gives CASSLAGPSTDTQYF.

The chain joins TRBV5-1 to TRBJ2-1, with no clear D. Trimming took 1 base from V and 5 from J, leaving 4 bases between them. The CDR3 covers 12 residues. CDR1 is SGHRS and CDR2 is YFSETQ in the germline V gene. This chain's CDR3 is CASSLSDNEQFF. CDR3 DNA: TGCGCCAGCAGCTTGTCCGACAATGAGCAGTTCTTC.

This chain links TRBV29-1 with TRBJ1-5, with D unresolved. CDR3 length: 15 residues. V lost 6 bases and J 0 bases, leaving 15 bases between the germline ends. Germline-derived CDR1 and CDR2 are SQVTM and ANQGSEA. CDR3 amino acids: CSVPFPQFSNQPQHF. The CDR3 DNA follows: TGCAGCGTCCCCTTCCCCCAGTTTAGCAATCAGCCCCAGCATTTT.

The chain uses TRBV30 and TRBJ2-7, with 11 bases matching TRBD1. Germline V gives CDR1 GTSNPN, CDR2 SVGIG (reference sequence). V shed 1 base and J 4 bases; nucleotides not matched to a gene: 6. The length of the CDR3 is 15 residues. Written as DNA, the CDR3 is TGTGCCTGGAGTGCCCGGGACAGGGGGATGTACGAGCAGTACTTC. Translating it yields CAWSARDRGMYEQYF.

The V call is TRBV5-4, the J call TRBJ2-3, with TRBD1 identical over 10 bases. Looked up from germline, CDR1 is SGHNT and CDR2 is YYREEE (reference sequence). The J segment lost 3 bases and the V segment lost 8 bases, leaving 6 bases of the junction unmatched. CDR3 length: 14 amino acids. The DNA of the CDR3 is TGTGCCAGTACACAGGACAGGGGGACAGATACGCAGTATTTT. Translating it yields CASTQDRGTDTQYF.

DNA of the CDR3: TGTGCCAGCAGTCGGGACAGGGGGACGACCTACAATGAGCAGTTCTTC. This sequence encodes CASSRDRGTTYNEQFF. The chain recombines TRBV25-1 with TRBJ2-1; 11 positions agree with TRBD1. V lost 5 bases to trimming and J lost 2 bases; unmatched junction nucleotides: 5. The germline gives CDR1 MGHDK, CDR2 SYGVNS. CDR3 length equals 16 residues.

V usage is TRBV2 and J usage is TRBJ2-5; D unresolved. Germline CDR1 is SNHLY and CDR2 is FYNNEI. This CDR3 comprises 11 residues. The V end was cut by 1 base, the J end by 5 bases, with 2 bases between. CDR3 residues: CASSEDETQYF. In nucleotides, the CDR3 is TGTGCCAGCAGTGAAGACGAGACCCAGTACTTC.

This clone was counted between two and nine times. The chain employs TRBV29-1 and TRBJ1-2; 9 bases are shared with TRBD1. CDR3 length: 16 residues. Germline assignment: CDR1 SQVTM and CDR2 ANQGSEA. The ends lost 6 bases at V and 4 bases at J; junction bases unmatched: 15. This chain's CDR3 is CSVSFFEQGASYGYTF. In DNA, the CDR3 is TGCAGCGTCTCTTTCTTTGAACAGGGGGCTAGCTATGGCTACACCTTC. The whole variable domain, filled in from reference TRBV29-1 and TRBJ1-2, reads SAVISQKPSRDICQRGTSLTIQCQVDSQVTMMFWYRQQPGQSLTLIATANQGSEATYESGFVIDKFPISRPNLTFSTLTVSNMSPEDSSIYLCSVSFFEQGASYGYTFGSGTRLTVV.

The gene calls are TRBV6-5 and TRBJ1-1; the D is unclear. The V end was cut by 6 bases, the J end by 11 bases, with 16 bases between. Germline V gene sequence: CDR1 MNHEY, CDR2 SVGAGI. This CDR3 has 12 amino acids. The CDR3 region has the DNA TGTGCCAGCAGCGGGAATGGGAGGCCTGCTTTCTTT. This encodes CASSGNGRPAFF.

This rearrangement joins TRBV5-1 to TRBJ2-2; the D is unclear. The CDR3 contains 16 residues. Germline V gives CDR1 SGHRS, CDR2 YFSETQ. V gave up 2 bases and J gave up 0 bases, with 11 bases separating them. The CDR3 DNA follows: TGCGCCAGCAGCTTCGTTGCCGGGTCGAACACCGGGGAGCTGTTTTTT. This codes for CASSFVAGSNTGELFF.

CDR3 amino acids: CASALQDNEKLFF. The CDR3 DNA sequence: TGTGCCAGCGCACTACAGGATAATGAAAAACTGTTTTTT. The V call is TRBV6-5, the J call TRBJ1-4; a possible D gene is TRBD1 (5 bases). The germline V gene encodes CDR1 MNHEY and CDR2 SVGAGI. CDR3 length: 13 amino acids. V was shortened by 8 bases and J by 4 bases, with 11 bases between the two germline ends.

This clone has a handful of counts. The chain joins TRBV30 to TRBJ1-1, with no clear D. Germline values: CDR1 GTSNPN, CDR2 SVGIG (reference sequence). The CDR3 extends over 13 amino acids. V lost 4 bases and J lost 0, with 9 bases in between. The CDR3 here is CAWTPLLNTEAFF. The DNA of the CDR3 is TGTGCCTGGACACCCCTCCTGAACACTGAAGCTTTCTTT.

This clone has only a few counts. This sequence joins TRBV6-6 and TRBJ2-7; D unresolved. The CDR3 extends over 16 amino acids. Trimming shortened V by 6 bases and J by 1 base, and 19 bases separated the two germline ends. The germline gives CDR1 MNHNY, CDR2 SVGAGI (reference sequence). The CDR3 protein is CASSPRPFGISYEQYF. The DNA of the CDR3 is TGTGCCAGCAGCCCCCGCCCCTTCGGAATATCCTACGAGCAGTACTTC.

V and J are TRBV27 and TRBJ2-7, with D unresolved. The CDR3 spans 10 residues. The germline V gene encodes CDR1 MNHEY and CDR2 SMNVEV (reference sequence). Trimming left V 8 bases short and J 3 bases short, with 5 bases between. The CDR3 region is CASGNYEQYF. The CDR3 bases are TGTGCCAGCGGTAACTACGAGCAGTACTTC.